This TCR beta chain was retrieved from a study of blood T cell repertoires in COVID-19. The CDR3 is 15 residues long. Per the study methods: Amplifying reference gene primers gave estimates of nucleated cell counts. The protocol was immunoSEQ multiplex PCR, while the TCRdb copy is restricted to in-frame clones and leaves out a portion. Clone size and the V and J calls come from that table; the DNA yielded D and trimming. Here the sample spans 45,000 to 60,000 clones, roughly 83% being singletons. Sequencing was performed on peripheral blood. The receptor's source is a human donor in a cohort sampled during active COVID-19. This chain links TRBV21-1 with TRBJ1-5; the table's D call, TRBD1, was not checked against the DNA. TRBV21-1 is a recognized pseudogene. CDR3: CASTDTGDCNQPQHF. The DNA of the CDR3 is TGTGCCAGCACCGACACAGGGGATTGCAATCAGCCCCAGCATTTT.